Below are 16 T cell receptor beta chains sequenced from a single sample in a study of blood T cell repertoires in COVID-19. Sequencing used immunoSEQ multiplex PCR; TCRdb keeps in-frame clones, though not all of them. The data show approximately 300,000 clones, 80% to 95% seen once. Sequencing was done on a sample of peripheral blood. The receptors come from a woman younger than 45 with COVID-19, enrolled during active disease.

The genes are TRBV6-2 or TRBV6-3 and TRBJ2-7; D not resolved. V was clipped by 6 bases and J by 4 bases, with 16 bases between them. The germline V gene has CDR1 MNHEY and CDR2 SVGEGT. The CDR3 runs 14 residues. Here the CDR3 reads CASSFSRVPYEQYF. The CDR3 coding sequence is TGTGCCAGCAGCTTCAGTCGGGTACCTTACGAGCAGTACTTC.

The chain employs TRBV14 and TRBJ1-1, with 7 bases matching TRBD1. There are 14 residues in the CDR3. The V gene end was trimmed by 3 bases and the J gene end by 5 bases; junction bases not matched to a gene: 6. The germline V gene encodes CDR1 SGHDN and CDR2 FVKESK. The CDR3 here is CASSQNRGGTEAFF. CDR3 DNA sequence: TGTGCCAGCAGCCAGAACAGGGGAGGAACTGAAGCTTTCTTT.

The chain combines TRBV6-2 or TRBV6-3 with TRBJ2-7; D call uncertain. The CDR3 extends over 13 amino acids. V was shortened by 3 bases and J by 2 bases, with 8 bases between the two germline ends. The germline V gene has CDR1 MNHEY and CDR2 SVGEGT. The CDR3 DNA sequence: TGTGCCAGCAGTTATAGCTTCGCCTACGAGCAGTACTTC. This gives the protein CASSYSFAYEQYF.

The rearrangement joins TRBV15 to TRBJ1-5, with D tentatively TRBD1 (6 bases). V shed 6 bases and J shed 7 bases, with 16 bases lying between them. The CDR3 has 14 residues. CDR1 is LNHNV, CDR2 YYDKDF, per germline (reference sequence). DNA of the CDR3: TGTGCCACCAGTCTAACAGGGTCCGGGCAGCCCCAGCATTTT. Translation: CATSLTGSGQPQHF.

This clone was counted a few times. The rearrangement joins TRBV18 to TRBJ1-6; 8 nucleotides agree with TRBD1. The CDR3 runs to 15 residues. Germline trimming cut 2 bases from V and 7 bases from J; bases unmatched to any gene: 4. The germline CDR1 and CDR2 sequences are KGHSH and LQKENI. The CDR3 reads CASSPASGGNSPLHF. DNA for the CDR3: TGTGCCAGCTCACCAGCTTCAGGGGGCAATTCACCCCTCCACTTT.

This chain joins TRBV9 and TRBJ2-3; D remains unclear. Germline V gene lookup returns CDR1 SGDLS and CDR2 YYNGEE. Trimming shortened V by 0 bases and J by 4 bases, and 6 bases separated the two germline ends. The length of the CDR3 is 13 residues. CDR3 DNA: TGTGCCAGCAGCGTAGAGTTAGCAGATACGCAGTATTTT. Protein: CASSVELADTQYF.

This clone occurred once. The genes are TRBV7-3 and TRBJ1-1; D gene ambiguous. The CDR3 is 14 amino acids. Per the germline V gene, CDR1 is SGHTA and CDR2 is FQGTGA. Trimming stripped 1 base from V and 3 bases from J, with 9 bases between. Here the CDR3 reads CASSLMGVDTEAFF. The CDR3, as DNA: TGTGCCAGCAGCTTAATGGGCGTCGACACTGAAGCTTTCTTT.

The V gene is TRBV7-9, the J gene TRBJ1-5, with 8 positions matching TRBD1. CDR3 size: 18 residues. Germline trimming cut 5 bases from V and 2 bases from J; bases unmatched to any gene: 14. Germline V gene data show CDR1 as SEHNR and CDR2 as FQNEAQ (reference sequence). CDR3 amino acids: CASSLGTGDPRGNQPQHF. For the CDR3, the DNA is TGTGCCAGCAGCCTCGGGACAGGCGATCCGAGGGGCAATCAGCCCCAGCATTTT.

The chain carries TRBV7-3 and TRBJ2-2, with D perhaps matching TRBD2 (5 bases). The length of the CDR3 is 14 residues. The germline CDR1 and CDR2 sequences are SGHTA and FQGTGA. Trimming shortened V by 1 base and J by 3 bases, and 6 bases separated the two germline ends. The CDR3 sequence is CASSLRRDTGELFF. The CDR3 DNA sequence: TGTGCCAGCAGCTTAAGGCGGGACACCGGGGAGCTGTTTTTT.

The rearrangement uses TRBV3-1 (or the pseudogene TRBV3-2) and TRBJ1-1; tentative D call: TRBD1 (6 bases). The CDR3 loop spans 13 amino acids. Per germline, CDR1 LGHDT and CDR2 YNNKEL (reference sequence). Trimming stripped 4 bases from V and 6 bases from J, with 12 bases between. The CDR3 coding sequence is TGTGCCAGCAGCCGATTCAGGGGAGCTGAAGCTTTCTTT. Protein sequence: CASSRFRGAEAFF.

The V gene is TRBV4-3, the J gene TRBJ1-2; 8 nucleotides line up with TRBD1. V dropped 1 base and J dropped 7; count of bases not matched to a gene: 14. Germline V CDR1 and CDR2: LGHNA, YSLEER. This CDR3 region has 17 residues. CDR3 coding DNA: TGCGCCAGCAGCCAAGTTTCCGGGACAGGCGGGATCGGTGGCTACACCTTC. Translating gives CASSQVSGTGGIGGYTF.

This clone has just a few counts. Other DNA sequences of this sample code for an identical CDR3. The chain uses TRBV30 and TRBJ2-1, with 12 bases lining up with TRBD2. With V trimmed by 0 bases and J by 7 bases, 4 bases remained unmatched. The germline V gene encodes CDR1 GTSNPN and CDR2 SVGIG (reference sequence). This CDR3 spans 15 amino acids. The CDR3 sequence is CAWSVRLAGVNEQFF. CDR3 DNA sequence: TGTGCCTGGAGTGTACGACTAGCGGGAGTGAATGAGCAGTTCTTC. Full variable domain (outside the CDR3, taken from reference TRBV30 and TRBJ2-1): SQTIHQWPATLVQPVGSPLSLECTVEGTSNPNLYWYRQAAGRGLQLLFYSVGIGQISSEVPQNLSASRPQDRQFILSSKKLLLSDSGFYLCAWSVRLAGVNEQFFGPGTRLTVL.

In this sample, this clone turned up once. V usage is TRBV5-1 and J usage is TRBJ2-7; D gene uncertain. This CDR3 comprises 15 residues. Germline V lookup: CDR1 SGHRS, CDR2 YFSETQ. V lost 0 bases and J lost 2, with 12 bases in between. Here the CDR3 reads CASSLVAPRPYEQYF. The DNA for the CDR3 is TGCGCCAGCAGCTTGGTAGCTCCTCGACCCTACGAGCAGTACTTC.

The V gene is TRBV29-1, the J gene TRBJ1-2; D is unclear. The V gene's germline CDR1 is SQVTM and CDR2 ANQGSEA. Between the trimmed V and J ends, which lost 2 bases and 5 bases, there was a span of 15 bases. This CDR3 comprises 14 residues. The CDR3 sequence: CSVESLGRGYGYTF. DNA of the CDR3: TGCAGCGTTGAATCACTAGGGAGAGGATATGGCTACACCTTC.

The chain has TRBV7-9 and TRBJ2-1, with TRBD2 matching over 8 bases. Germline loops: CDR1 SEHNR, CDR2 FQNEAQ (reference sequence). V trimming: 5 bases; J trimming: 10 bases; junction bases outside the gene matches: 7. This CDR3 contains 13 residues. The CDR3 nucleotides are TGTGCCAGCAGCCCCTTCCTAGCGGGCGAGCAGTTCTTC. Translating it yields CASSPFLAGEQFF.

This chain uses TRBV21-1 with TRBJ1-4; the D call TRBD1 from the table was never checked on the DNA. TRBV21-1 is assigned pseudogene status. The CDR3 consists of 18 residues. The CDR3 nucleotides are TGTGCCAGCAGGGGGTTGAGCATCAATCAGGGGGGATACGAAAAACTGTTTTTT. It codes for CASRGLSINQGGYEKLFF.